The sequence of this T cell receptor (beta chain) was determined in a study of beta chain features in type 1 diabetes. Trimming at V came to 6 bases and at J to 6 bases, leaving 3 bases not matched to a gene. The CDR3 loop spans 14 amino acids. Germline V lookup: CDR1 SNHLY, CDR2 FYNNEI. The entirety of the isolated RNA underwent reverse transcription, so expressed TCRB transcripts were sequenced. Roughly 960,000 reads were obtained per stem cell-like memory T cell sample on average. Clones were sequenced by immunoSEQ multiplex PCR, and TCRdb holds only the in-frame ones, with some missing. The top ten hold around 0.97% of the sample, which has around 12,000 clones, under 50% seen once. This clone was counted between two and nine times.

This chain connects TRBV2 to TRBJ2-4, with TRBD1 matching over 12 bases. The sequenced sample consisted of stem cell memory CD4+ T cells from blood. This TCR came from a man aged 18-30 years in good health. The CDR3 spells CASREGQGANIQYF. CDR3 coding DNA: TGTGCCAGCAGGGAGGGACAGGGGGCAAACATTCAGTACTTC.